The clone carrying this T cell receptor (beta chain) turned up a few times. Per germline, CDR1 SGHVS and CDR2 FNYEAQ. The V and J ends lost 1 base and 5 bases, in that order; junction bases with no gene match: 5. The CDR3 runs 16 residues. These data originate in a study of blood T cell repertoires in COVID-19. Study details: The United States, Italy and Spain were the sources of the acute and convalescent COVID-19 samples. The analysed material was cDNA or gDNA that came from T cells, B-cell-depleted T cells, or PBMCs.

As processed by the authors: Nucleated cell number was recorded as an estimate derived from reference gene primer amplification. Assay used: immunoSEQ multiplex PCR; TCRdb lists only in-frame clones, some missing. Clone size and the V and J calls come from that table; the DNA yielded D and trimming. The table shows fewer than 60,000 clones, with around 80% occurring only once. Sequenced: peripheral blood. The chain combines TRBV7-6 with TRBJ1-2; 12 bases match TRBD1. This TCR was recovered from a man between 65 and 80 years old with acute or convalescent COVID-19. The CDR3 sequence is CASSLVPGQGAYGYTF. CDR3 bases: TGTGCCAGCAGCTTAGTTCCGGGACAGGGGGCTTATGGCTACACCTTC.